Listed here are 29 T cell receptor beta chains from one sample, sequenced in a study of cytomegalovirus exposure and HLA in healthy donors. Primers for the PCR totalled 60 Vbeta and 13 Jbeta. Using immunoSEQ multiplex PCR, the repertoire was profiled, and TCRdb retains in-frame clones only, with some absent. The data hold 90,000 or so clones, with 65% to 90% observed a single time. The sequenced sample was PBMCs. These receptors were obtained from a man aged 25 to 40 in good health and CMV-seropositive.

The rearrangement joins TRBV7-8 to TRBJ2-5, with 16 bases aligning to TRBD2. The end of the DNA fits TRBJ2-7 better, so the J call may be wrong. The CDR3 totals 21 residues. Germline values: CDR1 SGHVS, CDR2 FQNEAQ. CDR3 sequence (DNA): TGTGCCAGCAGCTTAGCGAGTCCCGGGACTAGCGGGAGGGCCGTAGGATACGAGCAGTACTTC. Translated, it gives CASSLASPGTSGRAVGYEQYF.

The V and J genes are TRBV7-2 and TRBJ1-1; the D is unclear. Per germline, CDR1 SGHTA and CDR2 FQGNSA. This CDR3 has 15 residues. The V gene lost 1 base and the J gene lost 0 bases, with 9 bases spanning the gap. CDR3 DNA sequence: TGTGCCAGCAGCTTAGTTGCCAACATGAACACTGAAGCTTTCTTT. Translation: CASSLVANMNTEAFF.

V gene TRBV5-6 combines with J gene TRBJ1-3; D call uncertain. The CDR3 consists of 16 residues. Trimming stripped 0 bases from V and 0 bases from J, with 10 bases between. CDR1 SGHDT and CDR2 YYEEEE come from the germline V gene. The CDR3 is CASSLGERGSGNTIYF. CDR3 sequence (DNA): TGTGCCAGCAGCTTGGGGGAGAGAGGCTCTGGAAACACCATATATTTT.

This chain uses TRBV5-5 with TRBJ2-7; 9 bases map to TRBD2. With V trimmed by 0 bases and J by 4 bases, 5 bases remained unmatched. Germline values: CDR1 SGHKS, CDR2 YYEKEE (reference sequence). The CDR3 runs to 15 residues. The CDR3 DNA sequence: TGTGCCAGCAGCTTGGGACTAGCGGACAGGTACGAGCAGTACTTC. Translation: CASSLGLADRYEQYF.

J is TRBJ1-2 and V is TRBV2, with D tentatively TRBD1 (5 bases). V gave up 10 bases and J gave up 3 bases, with 15 bases separating them. The CDR3 length is 13 residues. Looked up from germline, CDR1 is SNHLY and CDR2 is FYNNEI. The CDR3 reads CATRETEDYGYTF. CDR3 sequence (DNA): TGTGCCACTCGAGAGACAGAAGACTATGGCTACACCTTC.

The gene calls are TRBV18 and TRBJ2-1; 7 bases match TRBD2. V was clipped by 1 base and J by 1 base; unmatched bases: 1. Germline CDR1 and CDR2: KGHSH and LQKENI. This CDR3 has 15 amino acids. The CDR3 DNA follows: TGTGCCAGCTCACCACGGCGGGGGTCCTACAATGAGCAGTTCTTC. Protein product: CASSPRRGSYNEQFF. Filled out from reference TRBV18 and TRBJ2-1, the complete variable domain reads NAGVMQNPRHLVRRRGQEARLRCSPMKGHSHVYWYRQLPEEGLKFMVYLQKENIIDESGMPKERFSAEFPKEGPSILRIQQVVRGDSAAYFCASSPRRGSYNEQFFGPGTRLTVL.

This clone was picked up a small number of times. The J gene is TRBJ2-7, the V gene TRBV27, with 8 positions matching TRBD1. The CDR3 has 15 amino acids. Germline-derived CDR1 and CDR2 are MNHEY and SMNVEV (reference sequence). J lost 2 bases, V lost 3 bases, and 6 bases had no gene match. The CDR3 is CASSFRQGQPYEQYF. Written as DNA, the CDR3 is TGTGCCAGCAGTTTTAGACAGGGGCAGCCCTACGAGCAGTACTTC.

The CDR3 loop is CASSSPGRPEPRRDIQYF. The CDR3 DNA reads as TGTGCCAGCAGCTCGCCGGGAAGGCCCGAGCCTCGTAGGGACATTCAGTACTTC. This chain links TRBV7-2 with TRBJ2-4; a possible D gene is TRBD2 (5 bases). Germline V gives CDR1 SGHTA, CDR2 FQGNSA. Trimming took 4 bases from V and 8 from J, leaving 27 bases between them. The CDR3 is 18 residues long.

The chain couples TRBV19 to TRBJ2-5; D gene ambiguous. Germline CDR1 and CDR2: LNHDA and SQIVND (reference sequence). The CDR3 extends over 15 amino acids. With 3 bases removed from V and 1 base from J, the gap between germline ends came to 12 bases. The CDR3 loop is CASSMFLAGQETQYF. The CDR3 region has the DNA TGTGCCAGTAGTATGTTCTTGGCAGGCCAAGAGACCCAGTACTTC.

The chain is built from TRBV7-2 and TRBJ1-2; possibly TRBD1 for D (5 bases). CDR1 and CDR2 from the germline V gene are SGHTA and FQGNSA. This CDR3 has 15 amino acids. Trimming removed 1 base from V and 6 bases from J, with 15 bases in between. CDR3 sequence: CASSLVAGGGDGYTF. CDR3 sequence (DNA): TGTGCCAGCAGCTTAGTTGCCGGGGGAGGGGATGGCTACACCTTC.

In this sample, this clone turned up once. The rearrangement links TRBV6-4 to TRBJ1-5, with 12 bases fitting TRBD1. CDR1 and CDR2 from the germline V gene are MRHNA and SNTAGT. The CDR3 contains 24 residues. The J segment lost 0 bases and the V segment lost 0 bases, leaving 21 bases of the junction unmatched. The CDR3 loop reads CASSDSLAVGQGAYTRDSNQPQHF. Here the CDR3 DNA reads TGTGCCAGCAGTGACTCATTGGCGGTGGGACAGGGGGCCTACACCCGAGATAGCAATCAGCCCCAGCATTTT.

This sequence joins TRBV5-1 and TRBJ2-1; TRBD2 agrees at 16 bases. CDR1 is SGHRS and CDR2 is YFSETQ in the germline V gene. The CDR3 consists of 16 residues. V shed 3 bases and J 7 bases; nucleotides not matched to a gene: 4. The CDR3 DNA sequence: TGCGCCAGCAGCTCGGGACTAGCGGGAGGGCCGAATGAGCAGTTCTTC. Translated, it gives CASSSGLAGGPNEQFF.

The chain recombines TRBV30 with TRBJ2-7; 8 bases line up with TRBD2. The CDR3 is 13 amino acids. Germline V CDR1 and CDR2: GTSNPN, SVGIG (reference sequence). V gave up 2 bases and J gave up 5 bases; unmatched junction bases: 5. The CDR3 sequence: CAWSSGGIHEQYF. CDR3 nucleotide sequence: TGTGCCTGGAGTTCGGGAGGGATCCACGAGCAGTACTTC.

The V gene is TRBV10-3, the J gene TRBJ2-7; the match to TRBD2 covers 11 bases. The ends lost 6 bases at V and 6 bases at J; junction bases unmatched: 13. This CDR3 has 16 residues. The germline CDR1 and CDR2 sequences are ENHRY and SYGVKD. The CDR3 region is CAIRLDTSGRGLEQYF. DNA of the CDR3: TGTGCCATCAGGCTAGATACTAGCGGGAGAGGTCTCGAGCAGTACTTC.

This chain joins TRBV10-3 and TRBJ2-2; 13 bases agree with TRBD2. The CDR3 is 16 residues long. Germline assignment: CDR1 ENHRY and CDR2 SYGVKD. V gave up 10 bases and J gave up 4 bases; unmatched junction bases: 9. The DNA for the CDR3 is TGTGCCACCTCTTCCGGGACTAGCGGGGCCACCGGGGAGCTGTTTTTT. Translating it yields CATSSGTSGATGELFF.

A few counts support this clone. The chain employs TRBV27 and TRBJ2-7, with D maybe TRBD1 (5 bases). CDR1 and CDR2 (germline): MNHEY, SMNVEV (reference sequence). The CDR3 runs 15 residues. V lost 6 bases and J 5 bases, leaving 20 bases between the germline ends. Written as DNA, the CDR3 is TGTGCCAGCAGGATCAGGGTAGCAGGCCCCCACGAGCAGTACTTC. This codes for CASRIRVAGPHEQYF.

V is TRBV5-4 and J is TRBJ2-3; D gene uncertain. The CDR3 is 15 residues long. Germline V gene sequence: CDR1 SGHNT, CDR2 YYREEE (reference sequence). The V end lost 0 bases, the J end lost 1 base, and 9 bases lay between the germline ends. The chain's CDR3 is CASSLARQGTDTQYF. CDR3 DNA sequence: TGTGCCAGCAGCTTGGCCCGACAAGGCACAGATACGCAGTATTTT.

The chain joins TRBV29-1 to TRBJ2-5; 9 bases align to TRBD2. J lost 7 bases, V lost 4 bases, and 7 bases had no gene match. The CDR3 length is 13 residues. Looked up from germline, CDR1 is SQVTM and CDR2 is ANQGSEA. CDR3 bases: TGCAGCGTTGCAGGGACTAGCAGGGGGACCCAGTACTTC. Amino acids: CSVAGTSRGTQYF.

On this clone: Other DNA sequences within the sample encode an identical CDR3. The chain carries TRBV6-5 and TRBJ2-2; D may be TRBD2 (6 bases). V lost 1 base, J lost 4 bases, and 13 bases lay in between. Germline V lookup: CDR1 MNHEY, CDR2 SVGAGI. The CDR3 covers 16 residues. The CDR3 loop reads CASSYFGLAPTGELFF. As DNA, the CDR3 is TGTGCCAGCAGTTACTTTGGGCTAGCGCCCACCGGGGAGCTGTTTTTT.

This chain joins TRBV11-2 and TRBJ2-5, with TRBD1 matching 7 bases. TRBJ2-7 explains the end of the DNA better; the J call may be wrong. The V gene's germline CDR1 is SGHAT and CDR2 FQNNGV. This CDR3 has 15 residues. The CDR3 loop is CASSRTGTANYEQYF. CDR3 bases: TGTGCCAGCAGCCGGACCGGGACAGCGAACTACGAGCAGTACTTC.

Worth noting for this clone: Other DNA sequences in the same sample also yield this CDR3. The gene calls are TRBV25-1 and TRBJ1-2; tentatively, D is TRBD1 (6 bases). Trimming stripped 1 base from V and 6 bases from J, with 12 bases between. The CDR3 has 14 amino acids. From germline, CDR1 is MGHDK and CDR2 SYGVNS. The CDR3 here is CASSESPGVDGYTF. The CDR3 nucleotides are TGTGCCAGCAGTGAATCCCCAGGGGTGGATGGCTACACCTTC.

This clone came up a few times. V is TRBV6-5 and J is TRBJ2-6; D is ambiguous. Germline V gives CDR1 MNHEY, CDR2 SVGAGI. The CDR3 spans 14 residues. The V end lost 6 bases, the J end lost 1 base, and 7 bases lay between the germline ends. CDR3 amino acids: CASSLISGANVLTF. The DNA of the CDR3 is TGTGCCAGCAGCCTTATTTCTGGGGCCAACGTCCTGACTTTC.

V is TRBV2 and J is TRBJ2-2, with TRBD2 identical over 7 bases. Losses at the gene ends were 8 bases for V and 3 bases for J; bases not matched to a gene: 18. CDR3 length: 18 amino acids. Germline CDR1 reads SNHLY; CDR2 reads FYNNEI. CDR3 coding DNA: TGTGCCAGCGGGGGGGGGTTGGGACGGGGGTTCTACACCGGGGAGCTGTTTTTT. Translation gives CASGGGLGRGFYTGELFF.

This chain uses TRBV6-5 with TRBJ2-7; D not resolved. The CDR3 length is 14 residues. V gave up 4 bases and J gave up 0 bases, with 10 bases separating them. Per germline, CDR1 MNHEY and CDR2 SVGAGI. The CDR3 sequence: CASSSARSSYEQYF. Written as DNA, the CDR3 is TGTGCCAGCAGTTCAGCGCGGAGCTCCTACGAGCAGTACTTC.

This clone has only a few counts. The J gene is TRBJ1-5, the V gene TRBV18; maybe TRBD1 (6 bases). The CDR3 has 14 amino acids. The V end was cut by 4 bases, the J end by 2 bases, with 9 bases between. The germline gives CDR1 KGHSH, CDR2 LQKENI. CDR3 coding DNA: TGTGCCAGCTCACGCGCAGGGGGCAATCAGCCCCAGCATTTT. It yields the protein CASSRAGGNQPQHF.

This chain connects TRBV9 to TRBJ2-7, with 10 bases aligning to TRBD1. CDR3 size: 16 residues. The V and J ends lost 2 bases and 5 bases, in that order; junction bases with no gene match: 10. The germline gives CDR1 SGDLS, CDR2 YYNGEE. CDR3 protein: CASSVAPGGTGDEQYF. The DNA of the CDR3 is TGTGCCAGCAGCGTCGCCCCAGGAGGGACAGGGGACGAGCAGTACTTC.

The chain links TRBV10-1 to TRBJ2-5; the match to TRBD1 covers 8 bases. Matching the DNA end better, TRBJ2-7 makes the J call doubtful. Germline CDR1 and CDR2: WNHNN and SYGVQD (reference sequence). The CDR3 contains 15 residues. In nucleotides, the CDR3 is TGCGCCAGCAGTGAGTCCCCCGGGACAGGCCACGAGCAGTACTTC. As protein: CASSESPGTGHEQYF.

Only a few counts were recorded for this clone. The rearrangement joins TRBV6-5 to TRBJ2-7, with 9 nucleotides matching TRBD2. This CDR3 is built from 13 residues. Unmatched junction bases numbered 4, after V lost 6 bases and J lost 4 bases. The V gene's germline CDR1 is MNHEY and CDR2 SVGAGI. CDR3 in amino acids: CASRETSGYEQYF. The CDR3 nucleotides are TGTGCCAGCAGAGAGACTAGCGGATACGAGCAGTACTTC.

The chain couples TRBV6-5 to TRBJ2-2, with TRBD2 as a possible D gene (5 bases). V lost 4 bases and J 5 bases, leaving 11 bases between the germline ends. This CDR3 region has 14 residues. Germline-derived CDR1 and CDR2 are MNHEY and SVGAGI. The CDR3 region has the DNA TGTGCCAGCAGTTTATTTCAGCGGACCGGGGAGCTGTTTTTT. Protein: CASSLFQRTGELFF.